These 17 T cell receptor beta chains were sequenced from one sample in a study of neurological immune-mediated disorders (dated by TCRdb to the late 2010s). Library preparation employed 5' RACE. Data came from an Illumina HiSeq 2500. TCRdb took the public reads, trimmed them with fastp at Q25, ran MiXCR for clone calling and kept in-frame beta chains. Every distinct CDR3 protein forms one entry, paired with its most common genes and DNA. Recorded for this sample are about 22,000 distinct CDR3 sequences; 8% to 13% of them occurred a single time. Less than 25% of the sample rests with the top ten. Sequencing was carried out using PBMCs. The receptor set was obtained from a woman aged 55-69 years with HTLV-1-associated myelopathy (HAM/TSP).

About this clonotype itself: The junction departs from the called germline gene at one end, perhaps through a read error. The V gene is TRBV5-1, the J gene TRBJ2-1; D is possibly TRBD2 (5 bases). Germline V gene sequence: CDR1 SGHRS, CDR2 YFSETQ. This CDR3 spans 15 amino acids. CDR3 sequence: CSSSLINGVINEQFF. CDR3 nucleotides: TGCTCCAGCAGCCTGATTAACGGGGTGATCAATGAGCAGTTCTTC. Supplemented by reference TRBV5-1 and TRBJ2-1, the full variable domain reads KAGVTQTPRYLIKTRGQQVTLSCSPISGHRSVSWYQQTPGQGLQFLFEYFSETQRNKGNFPGRFSGRQFSNSRSEMNVSTLELGDSALYLCSSSLINGVINEQFFGPGTRLTVL.

This clonotype was recorded many times. V is TRBV20-1 and J is TRBJ1-5; D uncertain. V gave up 6 bases and J gave up 2 bases, with 8 bases separating them. This CDR3 contains 12 residues. Per the germline V gene, CDR1 is DFQATT and CDR2 is SNEGSKA (reference sequence). This CDR3 reads CSAPQGNQPQHF. DNA of the CDR3: TGCAGTGCCCCCCAGGGCAATCAGCCCCAGCATTTT.

This clonotype was recorded many times. The CDR3 here is CASSFSSMEQYF. The CDR3 DNA is TGTGCCAGCAGCTTCTCGAGTATGGAGCAGTACTTC. V usage is TRBV7-9 and J usage is TRBJ2-7; D ambiguous. Germline lookup yields CDR1 SEHNR and CDR2 FQNEAQ (reference sequence). This CDR3 comprises 12 residues. V was trimmed by 3 bases and J by 7 bases, leaving 10 bases between them.

This clonotype occurred many times. The J gene is TRBJ2-7, the V gene TRBV20-1, with TRBD1 matching 9 bases. J lost 7 bases, V lost 0 bases, and 13 bases had no gene match. Germline CDR1 and CDR2: DFQATT and SNEGSKA (reference sequence). The CDR3 loop spans 16 amino acids. The CDR3 loop reads CSARDQGTGTTGEQYF. The DNA of the CDR3 is TGCAGTGCTAGAGATCAGGGGACAGGGACTACGGGGGAGCAGTACTTC.

At least ten counts were recorded for this clonotype. V is TRBV24-1 and J is TRBJ2-6; 7 bases are a match to TRBD2. Germline CDR1 and CDR2: KGHDR and SFDVKD. The CDR3 runs 16 residues. V lost 9 bases, J lost 0 bases, and 7 bases stayed unmatched. The CDR3 region has the DNA TGTGCCACCGAGCGGGGTGGGAGCTCTGGGGCCAACGTCCTGACTTTC. As protein: CATERGGSSGANVLTF.

This clonotype was recorded many times. J is TRBJ1-5 and V is TRBV5-1; D gene uncertain. This CDR3 is 14 amino acids long. Per the germline V gene, CDR1 is SGHRS and CDR2 is YFSETQ. Trimming took 5 bases from V and 2 from J, leaving 11 bases between them. The CDR3 loop is CASSIGGGNQPQHF. The CDR3 DNA follows: TGCGCCAGCAGTATTGGTGGCGGCAATCAGCCCCAGCATTTT. Using reference TRBV5-1 and TRBJ1-5 for the parts outside the CDR3, the full variable domain is KAGVTQTPRYLIKTRGQQVTLSCSPISGHRSVSWYQQTPGQGLQFLFEYFSETQRNKGNFPGRFSGRQFSNSRSEMNVSTLELGDSALYLCASSIGGGNQPQHFGDGTRLSIL.

This clonotype was found many times. The rearrangement uses TRBV4-1 and TRBJ1-1; no definite D call. Trimming stripped 2 bases from V and 5 bases from J, with 12 bases between. From germline, CDR1 is MGHRA and CDR2 YSYEKL. The CDR3 loop spans 14 amino acids. CDR3 nucleotides: TGCGCCAGCAGCCAACACTTACAAGAAACTGAAGCTTTCTTT. Its protein is CASSQHLQETEAFF.

Turning to this clonotype: The junction differs from germline at one of its ends, possibly a read error. The V gene is TRBV5-1, the J gene TRBJ1-1, with D unresolved. CDR1 is SGHRS, CDR2 YFSETQ, per germline. The CDR3 consists of 15 residues. The chain's CDR3 is CANSLESVLNTEAFF. In nucleotides, the CDR3 is TGCGCCAACAGCTTGGAATCGGTGTTGAACACTGAAGCTTTCTTT.

The sample holds many counts of this clonotype. V and J are TRBV20-1 and TRBJ2-3; 9 bases are shared with TRBD2. V shed 6 bases, J shed 7 bases, and the junction held 11 bases outside the gene matches. CDR3 size: 14 residues. Germline V lookup: CDR1 DFQATT, CDR2 SNEGSKA (reference sequence). CDR3 in amino acids: CSATGTSFSYTQYF. In DNA form, the CDR3 reads TGCAGTGCCACCGGGACTAGCTTTTCGTATACGCAGTATTTT.

This clonotype was counted ten times or more. The genes are TRBV5-8 and TRBJ1-2, with D maybe TRBD1 (5 bases). The CDR3 runs 14 residues. CDR1 and CDR2 (germline): SGHTS, YDEGEE. V lost 5 bases, J lost 8 bases, and 19 bases lay in between. The DNA of the CDR3 is TGTGCCAGCAGACGGGGGTCCAGGGCGGAGGGCTACACCTTC. The encoded protein is CASRRGSRAEGYTF. Drawing the rest from reference TRBV5-8 and TRBJ1-2, the complete variable domain is EAGVTQSPTHLIKTRGQQATLRCSPISGHTSVYWYQQALGLGLQFLLWYDEGEERNRGNFPPRFSGRQFPNYSSELNVNALELEDSALYLCASRRGSRAEGYTFGSGTRLTVV.

In this sample, this clonotype turned up many times. The V call is TRBV15, the J call TRBJ2-3, with 8 nucleotides matching TRBD2. The CDR3 spans 15 residues. Germline V gene data show CDR1 as LNHNV and CDR2 as YYDKDF (reference sequence). V lost 2 bases, J lost 1 base, and 2 bases stayed unmatched. The CDR3 region has the DNA TGTGCCACCAGCAGAACGACTAGCGGCACAGATACGCAGTATTTT. Protein: CATSRTTSGTDTQYF.

Only a few counts were recorded for this clonotype. V gene TRBV7-9 combines with J gene TRBJ2-7, with 9 bases that match TRBD2. Germline loops: CDR1 SEHNR, CDR2 FQNEAQ (reference sequence). This CDR3 region has 14 residues. V shed 5 bases and J 6 bases; nucleotides not matched to a gene: 8. CDR3 loop: CASSLGGGASEQYF. For the CDR3, the DNA is TGTGCCAGCAGCCTCGGCGGGGGGGCCTCCGAGCAGTACTTC.

This clonotype was found many times. V is TRBV20-1 and J is TRBJ1-5, with D perhaps TRBD1 (5 bases). Germline V gene sequence: CDR1 DFQATT, CDR2 SNEGSKA (reference sequence). This CDR3 has 16 amino acids. V shed 0 bases and J shed 6 bases, with 18 bases lying between them. This CDR3 reads CSARELTAPIGQPQHF. The CDR3 bases are TGCAGTGCTAGAGAGCTGACAGCCCCCATCGGTCAGCCCCAGCATTTT.

This clonotype has at least ten counts. This chain connects TRBV20-1 to TRBJ1-4; tentative D call: TRBD1 (6 bases). Germline V CDR1 and CDR2: DFQATT, SNEGSKA (reference sequence). The CDR3 consists of 13 residues. Deletions cut 1 base from V and 7 bases from J, with 10 bases between. As DNA, the CDR3 is TGCAGTGCTAGAGCGGGGGCTAGTGAAAAACTGTTTTTT. Residues: CSARAGASEKLFF.

This clonotype is deemed medium-sized (0.01 to 0.1%). V and J are TRBV20-1 and TRBJ2-3; the match to TRBD1 covers 7 bases. There are 13 residues in the CDR3. Germline-derived CDR1 and CDR2 are DFQATT and SNEGSKA (reference sequence). Trimming took 3 bases from V and 5 from J; bases not matched to a gene: 5. The CDR3 spells CSARETGEDTQYF. The DNA of the CDR3 is TGCAGTGCTAGGGAAACAGGGGAAGATACGCAGTATTTT.

This clonotype was picked up a small number of times. The chain combines TRBV18 with TRBJ1-6, with 7 bases that match TRBD1. The CDR3 is 15 residues long. The ends lost 5 bases at V and 5 bases at J; junction bases unmatched: 6. Germline CDR1 and CDR2: KGHSH and LQKENI. The CDR3 DNA follows: TGTGCCAGCTCAACTTTAGGGACAGATAATTCACCCCTCCACTTT. Translated, it gives CASSTLGTDNSPLHF.

This clonotype was picked up many times. CDR3 sequence reads: CSVGGISNQPQHF. Here the CDR3 DNA reads TGCAGCGTTGGAGGGATTAGCAATCAGCCCCAGCATTTT. The V gene is TRBV29-1, the J gene TRBJ1-5; D unresolved. The CDR3 has 13 residues. The V gene lost 4 bases and the J gene lost 0 bases, with 7 bases spanning the gap. Germline CDR1 and CDR2: SQVTM and ANQGSEA.